The 8 T cell receptor beta chains in this list originate from one sample, sequenced in a study of regulatory T cells in long-lasting Graves disease. As to time point: newly diagnosed GD, antithyroid drugs for less than 3 months. From RNA extracted from PBMCs, the TCR library was made. For TCR beta, libraries came from iRepertoire HTBI primers and Arm-PCR of CDR3 regions. TCRdb ran MiXCR on the multiplex PCR reads and lists one entry per CDR3 protein. The table shows some 500,000 distinct CDR3 sequences, with 15% to 20% occurring only once. The data also belong to a second study, concerning T cells in Graves' hyperthyroidism and ophthalmopathy.

The sample in question was peripheral blood mononuclear cells (PBMCs), obtained at new diagnosis, from a patient treated with antithyroid drugs. The receptor source for this set is a middle-aged woman with Graves disease.

This chain connects TRBV6-2 or TRBV6-3 to TRBJ1-2; D is uncertain. V was trimmed by 8 bases and J by 6 bases, leaving 10 bases between them. CDR3 length: 11 amino acids. Germline CDR1 MNHEY, CDR2 SVGEGT. The CDR3 loop reads CASWRFDGYTF. CDR3 bases: TGTGCCAGCTGGCGGTTCGATGGCTACACCTTC.

This clonotype was detected a few times. The V gene is TRBV11-2, the J gene TRBJ1-2; TRBD1 agrees at 8 bases. Germline CDR1 SGHAT, CDR2 FQNNGV. The CDR3 spans 16 residues. The junction had 15 bases not matched to a gene; V was cut back by 7 bases and J by 5 bases. The CDR3 coding sequence is TGTGCCAGCAACGGGTGGGCAGGGGGCCTGGGGTATGGCTACACCTTC. It translates to CASNGWAGGLGYGYTF.

Note on this clonotype: Since a much larger clone is just one base distant, this may be a read error. This chain links TRBV5-6 with TRBJ2-7; D is undetermined. V was cut by 4 bases and J by 6 bases, with 17 bases left in between. CDR3 length: 14 residues. Germline V gene data show CDR1 as SGHDT and CDR2 as YYEEEE. This CDR3 is CASSPYRVSLEQYF. DNA for the CDR3: TGTGCCAGCAGCCCCTACCGGGTCTCTCTCGAGCAGTACTTC. Using reference TRBV5-6 and TRBJ2-7 for the parts outside the CDR3, the full variable domain is DAGVTQSPTHLIKTRGQQVTLRCSPKSGHDTVSWYQQALGQGPQFIFQYYEEEERQRGNFPDRFSGHQFPNYSSELNVNALLLGDSALYLCASSPYRVSLEQYFGPGTRLTVT.

The chain uses TRBV5-1 and TRBJ1-1; D possibly corresponds to TRBD1 (5 bases). V dropped 7 bases and J dropped 1 base, with 11 bases sitting between them. The V gene's germline CDR1 is SGHRS and CDR2 YFSETQ. The CDR3 runs 13 residues. CDR3 in DNA: TGCGCCAGCCGGACATCTTCGAACACTGAAGCTTTCTTT. This encodes CASRTSSNTEAFF.

This clonotype was seen more than once but under ten times. The V call is TRBV13, the J call TRBJ2-5; D is undetermined. The CDR3 sequence is 14 residues long. V dropped 4 bases and J dropped 0 bases, with 9 bases sitting between them. Germline CDR1 PRHDT, CDR2 FYEKMQ (reference sequence). CDR3 nucleotides: TGTGCCAGCAGCTACAGACAACACCAAGAGACCCAGTACTTC. Translating gives CASSYRQHQETQYF.

This clonotype was counted ten times or more. The V gene is TRBV3-1, the J gene TRBJ2-1, with 10 bases aligning to TRBD1. Looked up from germline, CDR1 is LGHDT and CDR2 is YNNKEL (reference sequence). The CDR3 spans 18 residues. V dropped 1 base and J dropped 6; count of bases not matched to a gene: 12. This CDR3 is CASSQGTGRDRGANEQFF. The CDR3 nucleotides read TGTGCCAGCAGCCAAGGAACCGGTAGGGACAGGGGAGCCAATGAGCAGTTCTTC.

Many counts were recorded for this clonotype. The genes are TRBV7-3 and TRBJ2-7; 8 nucleotides line up with TRBD2. The CDR3 consists of 15 residues. With 5 bases clipped from V and 1 base from J, the junction kept 7 bases outside the gene matches. Per the germline V gene, CDR1 is SGHTA and CDR2 is FQGTGA. This CDR3 reads CASSRSGGPSYEQYF. The CDR3 DNA reads TGTGCCAGCAGCCGCTCGGGGGGGCCGTCCTACGAGCAGTACTTC.

This clonotype was observed many times. The chain links TRBV3-1 to TRBJ2-1; D remains unclear. The V end was cut by 4 bases, the J end by 6 bases, with 7 bases between. Germline CDR1 LGHDT, CDR2 YNNKEL (reference sequence). This CDR3 is built from 12 residues. CDR3 in DNA: TGTGCCAGCAGCCGCTCGTCCAATGAGCAGTTCTTC. This sequence encodes CASSRSSNEQFF.